Each of the 14 T cell receptor beta chains below was sequenced from the same sample in a study of T cell changes during pregnancy in multiple sclerosis. The method was immunoSEQ multiplex PCR; TCRdb's version includes in-frame clones alone and lacks a portion of them. Here the sample spans fewer than 30,000 clones, around nine tenths being singletons. Sequences were derived from CD8+ T cells from peripheral blood mononuclear cells, sampled before pregnancy. The source is a female donor with multiple sclerosis, enrolled in a pregnancy study.

The rearrangement uses TRBV2 and TRBJ2-7, with 14 bases fitting TRBD2. The junction had 0 bases not matched to a gene; V was cut back by 6 bases and J by 2 bases. Germline V lookup: CDR1 SNHLY, CDR2 FYNNEI. The CDR3 contains 14 residues. Written as DNA, the CDR3 is TGTGCCAGCAGGACTAGCGGGGGGGCCTACGAGCAGTACTTC. It codes for CASRTSGGAYEQYF. The entire variable domain, with the rest obtained from reference TRBV2 and TRBJ2-7, is as follows: EPEVTQTPSHQVTQMGQEVILRCVPISNHLYFYWYRQILGQKVEFLVSFYNNEISEKSEIFDDQFSVERPDGSNFTLKIRSTKLEDSAMYFCASRTSGGAYEQYFGPGTRLTVT.

V is TRBV27 and J is TRBJ2-7; 10 bases fit TRBD1. The CDR3 contains 14 residues. The V segment lost 6 bases and the J segment 7 bases; nucleotides outside the gene matches: 9. CDR1 is MNHEY, CDR2 SMNVEV, per germline (reference sequence). DNA of the CDR3: TGTGCCAGCAGGCAGACAGGGGGCGTGTGGGAGCAGTACTTC. Translation gives CASRQTGGVWEQYF.

The V and J genes are TRBV27 and TRBJ1-4, with a weak D call TRBD1 (5 bases). The CDR3 is 14 residues long. Germline CDR1 and CDR2: MNHEY and SMNVEV (reference sequence). Trimming shortened V by 6 bases and J by 1 base, and 9 bases separated the two germline ends. CDR3 bases: TGTGCCAGCAGACGGGGGTTAACTAATGAAAAACTGTTTTTT. This codes for CASRRGLTNEKLFF.

The chain uses TRBV2 and TRBJ2-7, with D possibly being TRBD1 (5 bases). This CDR3 has 15 amino acids. CDR1 SNHLY and CDR2 FYNNEI come from the germline V gene. Trimming took 6 bases from V and 0 from J, leaving 15 bases between them. The CDR3 region is CASRGQRDISYEQYF. The CDR3 coding sequence is TGTGCCAGCAGGGGGCAGAGAGATATCTCCTACGAGCAGTACTTC.

The CDR3 protein is CASSERGGASSHEQFF. The CDR3 coding sequence is TGTGCCAGCAGTGAGCGCGGGGGGGCCAGCAGTCATGAGCAGTTCTTC. The V and J genes are TRBV6-4 and TRBJ2-1, with TRBD2 identical over 9 bases. The CDR3 sequence is 16 residues long. CDR1 is MRHNA, CDR2 SNTAGT, per germline. The trim removed 3 bases at V and 8 bases at J, leaving 11 bases unmatched.

The chain links TRBV27 to TRBJ2-3, with a possible D match to TRBD2 (5 bases). V lost 1 base to trimming and J lost 4 bases, with 9 bases between them. The CDR3 is 14 residues long. The germline CDR1 and CDR2 sequences are MNHEY and SMNVEV (reference sequence). The CDR3 loop reads CASSLYGESDTQYF. Written as DNA, the CDR3 is TGTGCCAGCAGTTTATATGGGGAGTCAGATACGCAGTATTTT.

The rearrangement links TRBV6-4 to TRBJ1-1; possible D gene TRBD1, 5 bases. V was trimmed by 1 base and J by 7 bases, leaving 10 bases between them. Germline V gene lookup returns CDR1 MRHNA and CDR2 SNTAGT. CDR3 length: 13 amino acids. Written as DNA, the CDR3 is TGTGCCAGCAGTGACTTGGAGGGGAGTGAAGCTTTCTTT. This encodes CASSDLEGSEAFF.

Here the CDR3 reads CASSSRTIPDDPDTQYF. As DNA, the CDR3 is TGTGCCAGCAGCTCCCGGACTATACCTGACGATCCAGATACGCAGTATTTT. The gene calls are TRBV7-2 and TRBJ2-3, with a tentative D call TRBD2 (6 bases). Germline lookup yields CDR1 SGHTA and CDR2 FQGNSA. V lost 4 bases and J lost 4, with 21 bases in between. The CDR3 has 17 residues.

This clone was counted a few times. The chain is built from TRBV29-1 and TRBJ2-2; 10 nucleotides align to TRBD1. This CDR3 region has 15 residues. Germline loops: CDR1 SQVTM, CDR2 ANQGSEA. V was clipped by 5 bases and J by 5 bases; unmatched bases: 8. CDR3 nucleotide sequence: TGCAGCGTTCGGGGGACAGGGGAAAATACCGGGGAGCTGTTTTTT. This gives the protein CSVRGTGENTGELFF.

This clone was detected a few times. The chain joins TRBV30 to TRBJ1-1, with 7 bases fitting TRBD1. J lost 0 bases, V lost 2 bases, and 6 bases had no gene match. CDR3 size: 15 residues. Germline-derived CDR1 and CDR2 are GTSNPN and SVGIG (reference sequence). In nucleotides, the CDR3 is TGTGCCTGGAGTACCGGGACAGTTTTGAACACTGAAGCTTTCTTT. Protein sequence: CAWSTGTVLNTEAFF. The full variable domain, completed using reference TRBV30 and TRBJ1-1, is SQTIHQWPATLVQPVGSPLSLECTVEGTSNPNLYWYRQAAGRGLQLLFYSVGIGQISSEVPQNLSASRPQDRQFILSSKKLLLSDSGFYLCAWSTGTVLNTEAFFGQGTRLTVV.

The chain joins TRBV4-2 to TRBJ2-5; 8 nucleotides agree with TRBD1. J was trimmed by 3 bases and V by 5 bases; bases with no gene match: 2. CDR3 size: 13 residues. Germline values: CDR1 LGHNA, CDR2 YNFKEQ. The CDR3 loop is CASSATGEETQYF. Written as DNA, the CDR3 is TGTGCCAGCAGCGCGACAGGGGAAGAGACCCAGTACTTC.

This clone was detected a few times. This rearrangement joins TRBV14 to TRBJ1-2, with D hard to call. Germline-derived CDR1 and CDR2 are SGHDN and FVKESK. This CDR3 has 11 amino acids. Deletions cut 1 base from V and 8 bases from J, with 5 bases between. The CDR3 loop is CASSQGAGYTF. The CDR3 bases are TGTGCCAGCAGCCAAGGGGCCGGCTACACCTTC.

This chain uses TRBV7-9 with TRBJ1-4, with D uncertain. Trimming shortened V by 1 base and J by 12 bases, and 12 bases separated the two germline ends. There are 13 residues in the CDR3. Looked up from germline, CDR1 is SEHNR and CDR2 is FQNEAQ (reference sequence). CDR3 in DNA: TGTGCCAGCAGCTTAGAGGAGGGCCAGGAACTGTTTTTT. Protein product: CASSLEEGQELFF.

The chain carries TRBV27 and TRBJ2-7; D might be TRBD2 (5 bases). Deletions cut 2 bases from V and 7 bases from J, with 9 bases between. CDR3 length: 12 amino acids. CDR1 and CDR2 from the germline V gene are MNHEY and SMNVEV (reference sequence). The CDR3 loop is CASSLEGREQYF. CDR3 nucleotides: TGTGCCAGCAGTTTAGAGGGTAGAGAGCAGTACTTC.